The sequence of this TCR beta chain was determined in a study of CD8 T cells in ankylosing spondylitis. CDR3 size: 12 residues. The V and J ends lost 7 bases and 6 bases, in that order; junction bases with no gene match: 8. Germline values: CDR1 DFQATT, CDR2 SNEGSKA (reference sequence). From the 5' RACE reads, TCRdb called clonotypes with MiXCR, one entry per CDR3 protein. The table lists 350,000 or so distinct CDR3 sequences, over 12% of them singletons, with around 0.99% in the top ten. This clonotype was detected ten times or more. The rearrangement links TRBV20-1 to TRBJ1-2; 7 bases agree with TRBD1. This TCR came from a male donor with ankylosing spondylitis or in good health (not recorded which). The sample taken for sequencing was blood, either unsorted or a sorted T cell fraction (not recorded which). CDR3 DNA: TGCAGTGGTATGACAGGGAACGATGGCTACACCTTC. Encoded protein: CSGMTGNDGYTF.